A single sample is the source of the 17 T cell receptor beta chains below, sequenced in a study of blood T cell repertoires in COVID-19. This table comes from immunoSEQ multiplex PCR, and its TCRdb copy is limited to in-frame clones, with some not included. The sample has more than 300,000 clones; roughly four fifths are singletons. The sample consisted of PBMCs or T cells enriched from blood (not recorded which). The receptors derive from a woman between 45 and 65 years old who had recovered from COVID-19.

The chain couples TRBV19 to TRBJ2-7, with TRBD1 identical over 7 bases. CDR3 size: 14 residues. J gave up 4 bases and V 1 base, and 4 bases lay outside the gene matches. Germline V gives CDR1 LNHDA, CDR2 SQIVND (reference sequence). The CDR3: CASSIGQGVYEQYF. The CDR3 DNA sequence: TGTGCCAGTAGTATAGGGCAGGGGGTTTACGAGCAGTACTTC.

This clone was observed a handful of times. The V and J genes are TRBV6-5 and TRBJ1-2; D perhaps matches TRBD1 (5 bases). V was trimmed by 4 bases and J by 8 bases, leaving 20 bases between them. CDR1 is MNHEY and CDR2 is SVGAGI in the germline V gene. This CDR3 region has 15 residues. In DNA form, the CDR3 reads TGTGCCAGCAGTTCCGTGGACACCCCCCTGGGAGGCTACACCTTC. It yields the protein CASSSVDTPLGGYTF.

The DNA of the CDR3 is TGTGCCAGCAGCCAACAGGGGTTGAACACTGAAGCTTTCTTT. Protein sequence: CASSQQGLNTEAFF. The chain uses TRBV4-2 and TRBJ1-1, with D tentatively TRBD1 (6 bases). Germline V gene data show CDR1 as LGHNA and CDR2 as YNFKEQ. Trimming left V 2 bases short and J 0 bases short, with 7 bases between. The CDR3 loop spans 14 amino acids.

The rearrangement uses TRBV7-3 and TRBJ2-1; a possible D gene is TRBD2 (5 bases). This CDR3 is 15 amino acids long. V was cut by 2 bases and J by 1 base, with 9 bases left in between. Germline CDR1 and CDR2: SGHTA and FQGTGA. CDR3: CASSLRGKSYNEQFF. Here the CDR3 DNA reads TGTGCCAGCAGCTTACGAGGGAAGTCCTACAATGAGCAGTTCTTC.

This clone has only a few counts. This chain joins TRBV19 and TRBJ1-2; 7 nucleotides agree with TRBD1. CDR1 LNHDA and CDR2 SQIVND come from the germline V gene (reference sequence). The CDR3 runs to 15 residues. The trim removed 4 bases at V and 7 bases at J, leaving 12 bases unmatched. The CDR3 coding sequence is TGTGCCAGTAGTACCGCGGGACAGCCCCTGGGTGGCTACACCTTC. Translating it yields CASSTAGQPLGGYTF.

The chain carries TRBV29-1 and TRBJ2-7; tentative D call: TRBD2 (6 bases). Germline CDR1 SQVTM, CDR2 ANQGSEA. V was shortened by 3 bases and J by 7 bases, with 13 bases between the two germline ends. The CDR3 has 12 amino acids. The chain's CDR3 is CSVEGGNGEQYF. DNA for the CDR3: TGCAGCGTTGAGGGCGGGAATGGGGAGCAGTACTTC.

The CDR3 protein is CASSGGTPSTDTQYF. The CDR3 DNA reads as TGTGCCAGCAGCGGCGGGACGCCGAGCACAGATACGCAGTATTTT. The chain has TRBV11-3 and TRBJ2-3, with D perhaps matching TRBD2 (6 bases). The germline CDR1 and CDR2 sequences are SGHNT and YENEEA. The CDR3 totals 15 residues. V was clipped by 5 bases and J by 0 bases, with 12 bases between them.

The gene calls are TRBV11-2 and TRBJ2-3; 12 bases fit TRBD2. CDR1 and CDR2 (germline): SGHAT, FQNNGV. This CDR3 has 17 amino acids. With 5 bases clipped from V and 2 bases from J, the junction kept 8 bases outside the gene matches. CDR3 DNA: TGTGCCAGCAGCGCATACGGACTAGCGGGGACCACAGATACGCAGTATTTT. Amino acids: CASSAYGLAGTTDTQYF.

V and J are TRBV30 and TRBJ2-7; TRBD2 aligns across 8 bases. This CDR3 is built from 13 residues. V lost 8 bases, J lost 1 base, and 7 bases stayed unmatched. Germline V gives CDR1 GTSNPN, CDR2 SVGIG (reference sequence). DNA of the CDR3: TGTGCCCACCGGGGGGGCTCATCCTACGAGCAGTACTTC. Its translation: CAHRGGSSYEQYF.

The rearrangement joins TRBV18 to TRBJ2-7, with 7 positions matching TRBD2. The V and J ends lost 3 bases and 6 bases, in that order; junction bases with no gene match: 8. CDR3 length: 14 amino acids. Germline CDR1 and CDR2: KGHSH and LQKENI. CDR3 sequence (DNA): TGTGCCAGCTCACCCCGAAGGGGAGGGGTCGAGCAGTACTTC. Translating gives CASSPRRGGVEQYF.

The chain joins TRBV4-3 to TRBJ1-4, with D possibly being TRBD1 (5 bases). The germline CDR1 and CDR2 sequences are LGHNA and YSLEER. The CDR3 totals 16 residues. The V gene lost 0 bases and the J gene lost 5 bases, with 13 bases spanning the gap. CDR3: CASSQDPRAENEKLFF. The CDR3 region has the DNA TGCGCCAGCAGCCAAGATCCCAGGGCCGAAAATGAAAAACTGTTTTTT.

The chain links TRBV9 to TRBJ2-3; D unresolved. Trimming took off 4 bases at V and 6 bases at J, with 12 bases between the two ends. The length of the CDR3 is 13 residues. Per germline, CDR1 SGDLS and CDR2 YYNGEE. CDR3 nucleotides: TGTGCCAGCAGCCCGCCTGGTGGCGATACGCAGTATTTT. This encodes CASSPPGGDTQYF.

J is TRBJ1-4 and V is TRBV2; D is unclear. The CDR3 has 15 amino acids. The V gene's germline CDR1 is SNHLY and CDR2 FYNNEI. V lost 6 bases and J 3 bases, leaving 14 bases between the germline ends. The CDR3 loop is CASSESGVANEKLFF. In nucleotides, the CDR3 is TGTGCCAGCAGCGAGTCCGGGGTGGCTAATGAAAAACTGTTTTTT.

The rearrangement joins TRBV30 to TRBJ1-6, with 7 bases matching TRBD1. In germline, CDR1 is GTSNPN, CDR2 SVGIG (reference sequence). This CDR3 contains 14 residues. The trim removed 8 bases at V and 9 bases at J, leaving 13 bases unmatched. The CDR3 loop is CAESQQGGLSPLHF. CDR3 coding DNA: TGTGCCGAGTCACAACAAGGGGGCCTTTCACCCCTCCACTTT. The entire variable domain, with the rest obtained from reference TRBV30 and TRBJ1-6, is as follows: SQTIHQWPATLVQPVGSPLSLECTVEGTSNPNLYWYRQAAGRGLQLLFYSVGIGQISSEVPQNLSASRPQDRQFILSSKKLLLSDSGFYLCAESQQGGLSPLHFGNGTRLTVT.

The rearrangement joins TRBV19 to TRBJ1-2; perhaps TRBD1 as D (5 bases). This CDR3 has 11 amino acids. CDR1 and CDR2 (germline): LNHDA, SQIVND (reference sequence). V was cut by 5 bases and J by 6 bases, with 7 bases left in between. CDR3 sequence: CASSQGNGYTF. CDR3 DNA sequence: TGTGCCAGTAGTCAGGGAAATGGCTACACCTTC.

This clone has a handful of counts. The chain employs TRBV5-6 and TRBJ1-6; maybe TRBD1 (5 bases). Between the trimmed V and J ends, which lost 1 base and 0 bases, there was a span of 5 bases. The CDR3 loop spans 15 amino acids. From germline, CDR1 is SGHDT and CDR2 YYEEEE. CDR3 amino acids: CASSLQGSYNSPLHF. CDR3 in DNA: TGTGCCAGCAGCTTGCAGGGCTCCTATAATTCACCCCTCCACTTT.

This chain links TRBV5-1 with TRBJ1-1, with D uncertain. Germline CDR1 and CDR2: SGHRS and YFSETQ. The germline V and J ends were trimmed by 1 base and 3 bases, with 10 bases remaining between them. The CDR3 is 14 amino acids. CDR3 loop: CASSLQVEHTEAFF. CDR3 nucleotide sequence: TGCGCCAGCAGCTTGCAGGTAGAGCACACTGAAGCTTTCTTT.